The rows below give T cell receptor beta chains drawn from one sample of a study of blood T cell repertoires in COVID-19. Produced via immunoSEQ multiplex PCR; TCRdb's table is partial and in-frame only. This sample has about 250,000 clones, with nearly 90% found just once. Material: peripheral blood. The source of these receptors is a woman under 40 with acute or convalescent COVID-19. Both conserved end residues are part of each CDR3. A D gene is named only where the DNA matches it firmly. Expanded clones are given a class, and other clones once, few, many or no size at all.

V gene	D gene	J gene	clone size	CDR3 DNA	CDR3 protein
TRBV6-2/TRBV6-3	TRBD1	TRBJ1-6	NA	TGTGCCAGCAGTTGGGGACAGAATAATTCACCCCTCCACTTT	CASSWGQNNSPLHF
TRBV7-2	NA	TRBJ2-3	NA	TGTGCCAGCAGCTTAGGCCCAGGGAGCACAGATACGCAGTATTTT	CASSLGPGSTDTQYF
TRBV30	TRBD1	TRBJ1-1	once	TGTGCCTCCATTGACAGGGGGTCCACTGAAGCTTTCTTT	CASIDRGSTEAFF
TRBV23-1	NA	TRBJ2-7	NA	TGCGCCAATGCGGGCTACGGAACCTACGAGCAGTACTTC	CANAGYGTYEQYF
TRBV3-1/TRBV3-2	NA	TRBJ1-5	NA	TGTGCCAGCAGCCAAGATAACGGTAATCAGCCCCAGCATTTT	CASSQDNGNQPQHF
TRBV10-3	NA	TRBJ1-1	NA	TGTGCCATCAGAAAGGACGGGGTCCGTGACACTGAAGCTTTCTTT	CAIRKDGVRDTEAFF
TRBV19	NA	TRBJ1-6	NA	TGTGCCAGTACCATCGGCCAGGGTAGGGATTCACCCCTCCACTTT	CASTIGQGRDSPLHF
TRBV19	TRBD2	TRBJ2-7	NA	TGTGCCAGTAGTAGAAGCGGGACTCATGACGAGCAGTACTTC	CASSRSGTHDEQYF
TRBV6-4	NA	TRBJ1-5	NA	TGTGCCAGCAGTGACTGTAGGACGGGAGGATATAGCAATCAGCCCCAGCATTTT	CASSDCRTGGYSNQPQHF
TRBV12-5	TRBD1	TRBJ1-6	NA	TGTGCTAGTGGTTGGTCAGGGACAGGACGTTCACCCCTCCACTTT	CASGWSGTGRSPLHF
TRBV25-1	NA	TRBJ2-1	NA	TGTGCCAGCAGCCGTAATGAGCAGTTCTTC	CASSRNEQFF
TRBV12-3/TRBV12-4	NA	TRBJ2-7	few	TGTGCCAGCAGTCTTAGAGCGGGCTACGAGCAGTACTTC	CASSLRAGYEQYF
TRBV6-5	TRBD1	TRBJ1-4	NA	TGTGCCAGCAGTTACTACAGGGGCTCGTCTAATGAAAAACTGTTTTTT	CASSYYRGSSNEKLFF
TRBV21-1	NA	TRBJ2-1	once	TGTGCCAGCAGCCCCCCCGGGACAGACTACAATGAGCAGTTCTTC	CASSPPGTDYNEQFF
TRBV10-3	NA	TRBJ2-3	NA	TGTGTAACCCAGGGCACAGATACGCAGTATTTT	CVTQGTDTQYF
TRBV9	NA	TRBJ2-7	once	TGTGCCAGCAGCCCCCAGACTAGCTCCTACGAGCAGTACTTC	CASSPQTSSYEQYF
TRBV6-5	NA	TRBJ2-1	NA	TGTGCCAGCAGCCCACTAGCAGGAAGCGGTGAGCAGTTCTTC	CASSPLAGSGEQFF
TRBV4-3	TRBD1	TRBJ1-4	NA	TGCGCCAGCAGCCTCTCACAGGGGACGAATGAAAAACTGTTTTTT	CASSLSQGTNEKLFF
TRBV29-1	NA	TRBJ2-2	NA	TGCAGCGTTGATCGACTCACCGGGGAGCTGTTTTTT	CSVDRLTGELFF
TRBV13	TRBD2	TRBJ2-1	NA	TGTGCCAGCAGCTTAGAGGGACTAGCATTATACAATGAGCAGTTCTTC	CASSLEGLALYNEQFF
TRBV2	TRBD2	TRBJ2-1	NA	TGTGCCAGCAGTGTAGCTAGCGGGAGTATAGATGAGCAGTTCTTC	CASSVASGSIDEQFF
TRBV5-1	TRBD2	TRBJ2-2	once	TGCGCCAGCAGCGGGAGGGATGCCGGGGAGCTGTTTTTT	CASSGRDAGELFF
TRBV7-3	TRBD1	TRBJ1-1	NA	TGTGCCAGCAGCTTAATGCAGGGGGAGAACACTGAAGCTTTCTTT	CASSLMQGENTEAFF
TRBV11-3	NA	TRBJ1-1	NA	TGTGCCAGCAGCTTAGGGCGGGGGAACACTGAAGCTTTCTTT	CASSLGRGNTEAFF
TRBV7-9	NA	TRBJ2-7	NA	TGTGCCAGCGGATTCAGCGGGCTATACGAGCAGTACTTC	CASGFSGLYEQYF
TRBV5-1	TRBD1	TRBJ2-7	NA	TGCGCCAGCAGGAGACAGACAGGGTACGAGCAGTACTTC	CASRRQTGYEQYF
TRBV15	NA	TRBJ2-7	NA	TGTGCCACCAGCAGAGACCCGACGGGGTACTACGAGCAGTACTTC	CATSRDPTGYYEQYF
TRBV18	NA	TRBJ1-1	few	TGTGCCAGCTCACCGAACAGGAACACTGAAGCTTTCTTT	CASSPNRNTEAFF
TRBV12-5	NA	TRBJ2-3	NA	TGTGCTAGTGGTTTTGGACAGACTCTTAGCACAGATACGCAGTATTTT	CASGFGQTLSTDTQYF
TRBV12-3/TRBV12-4	NA	TRBJ1-4	NA	TGTGCCAGCACCCTGACAGGAGAGCTGTTTTTT	CASTLTGELFF
TRBV14	NA	TRBJ1-4	NA	TGTGCCAGCAGCCAAGTTATCGGAGGTACTGAAAAACTGTTTTTT	CASSQVIGGTEKLFF
TRBV6-1	TRBD1	TRBJ2-2	NA	TGTGCCAGCAGGGCTGGGACAGGGGTCACCGGGGAGCTGTTTTTT	CASRAGTGVTGELFF
TRBV5-4	NA	TRBJ1-1	NA	TGTGCCAGCAGCCCTGGTACGGGGAACACTGAAGCTTTCTTT	CASSPGTGNTEAFF
TRBV2	TRBD1	TRBJ2-7	NA	TGTGCTCCAGGGGACAGGGGGTCCTCTAGGTACGAGCAGTACTTC	CAPGDRGSSRYEQYF
TRBV7-9	NA	TRBJ2-4	NA	TGTGCCAGCAGCCTAGCGGGACAGGGCAAAAACATTCAGTACTTC	CASSLAGQGKNIQYF
TRBV18	NA	TRBJ1-5	NA	TGTGCCAGCTCACCAGAGATCATCCAGGGTAGCAATCAGCCCCAGCATTTT	CASSPEIIQGSNQPQHF
TRBV4-1	NA	TRBJ2-1	few	TGCGCCAGCCGCCGGGAGCTAAGCTCCTACAATGAGCAGTTCTTC	CASRRELSSYNEQFF
TRBV15	NA	TRBJ2-3	once	TGTGCCACCAGCAGATATACAACAGATACGCAGTATTTT	CATSRYTTDTQYF
TRBV18	NA	TRBJ2-6	NA	TGTGCCAGCTCATCGGACGGGGTTGGGGCCAACGTCCTGACTTTC	CASSSDGVGANVLTF
TRBV11-3	NA	TRBJ2-6	NA	TGTGCCAGCAGCCGGAGTTCTGGGGCCAACGTCCTGACTTTC	CASSRSSGANVLTF
TRBV27	TRBD1	TRBJ1-1	once	TGTGCCAGCAGTTTCACCAGTGAGGGGGCAGGCACTGAAGCTTTCTTT	CASSFTSEGAGTEAFF
TRBV30	NA	TRBJ1-2	NA	TGTGCCTGGAGTGTAAATTATTCAGGGCAGGATGGCTACACCTTC	CAWSVNYSGQDGYTF
TRBV25-1	NA	TRBJ2-5	NA	TGTGCCAGCAGTGAGCAATACAGGGCCTACCAAGAGACCCAGTACTTC	CASSEQYRAYQETQYF
TRBV7-9	NA	TRBJ2-1	NA	TGTGCCAGCAGCTCGTGGAGGGGATACAATGAGCAGTTCTTC	CASSSWRGYNEQFF
TRBV20-1	NA	TRBJ1-5	NA	TGCAGTGCTAGTCGGGGGAGGGCCAGTAGCAATCAGCCCCAGCATTTT	CSASRGRASSNQPQHF
TRBV4-3	NA	TRBJ2-1	NA	TGCGCCAGCAGCCAAGACGGGACACCCGGATGGGAGCAGTTCTTC	CASSQDGTPGWEQFF
TRBV5-5	NA	TRBJ2-7	NA	TGTGCCAGCAGCCCGCAACCGACAGGAAACTACGAGCAGTACTTC	CASSPQPTGNYEQYF
TRBV3-1/TRBV3-2	NA	TRBJ2-1	NA	TGTGCCAGGAGGCAGGGGTTTCGACCTGAGCAGTTCTTC	CARRQGFRPEQFF
TRBV30	NA	TRBJ2-3	NA	TGTGCCTGGAGTGTGGAGTCGGCCGATACGCAGTATTTT	CAWSVESADTQYF
TRBV19	NA	TRBJ2-1	NA	TGTGCCAGTAATCATGTCATGGGCCCGCCGGGGGAGCAGTTCTTC	CASNHVMGPPGEQFF
TRBV6-2/TRBV6-3	TRBD2	TRBJ2-7	NA	TGTGCCAGCAGCCAGGGACTAGCGCACTACGAGCAGTACTTC	CASSQGLAHYEQYF
TRBV5-6	NA	TRBJ1-5	few	TGTGCCAGCAGCTTGGAAGGGGTTCTAGGGGCCCGTAGCCATCAGCCCCAGCATTTT	CASSLEGVLGARSHQPQHF
TRBV10-1	NA	TRBJ2-1	NA	TGCGCCAGCAGTGACTCATTCCGGGGACACCGACACTACAATGAGCAGTTCTTC	CASSDSFRGHRHYNEQFF
TRBV30	NA	TRBJ1-1	NA	TGTGCCTGGTCCGGGGACACTGAAGCTTTCTTT	CAWSGDTEAFF
TRBV27	TRBD1	TRBJ1-2	NA	TGTGCCAGCAGTTCAAGCAGGGGGCGAAGCTATGGCTACACCTTC	CASSSSRGRSYGYTF
TRBV29-1	TRBD1	TRBJ1-3	once	TGCAGCGTTGAAATACAGGGGGCGTTAAACACCATATATTTT	CSVEIQGALNTIYF
TRBV27	TRBD1	TRBJ2-7	NA	TGTGCCAGCAGTTTATCTAGGACAGGGACCTACGAGCAGTACTTC	CASSLSRTGTYEQYF